The clone carrying this TCR beta chain is classed as medium-sized. Its antigen remains unidentified. This sample is part of a study of CD8+CD57+ T cells in acquired aplastic anemia. Across the study: Sorted CD4+ and CD8+ cells yielded DNA averaging around 3 ug. Healthy donor sequencing depth: 9.5 million to 10.8 million CD4+, about 12 million CD8+ reads.

Study conclusions and caveats: A significant difference in CD8+ Simpson's diversity between patients and controls was not found. Comparison of patients with controls identified about 30 shared CD8+ CDR3 sequences.

In germline, CDR1 is SGHTA, CDR2 FQGNSA. The CDR3 extends over 14 amino acids. Trimming cost V 10 bases and J 4 bases; bases outside gene matches: 11. According to the study, genomic DNA was the template for TCR beta VDJ and CDR3 profiling. TCRdb processed the reads anew with MiXCR; each CDR3 protein has one entry. The data hold around 51,000 distinct CDR3 sequences, with around 69% observed a single time. The origin of this receptor is a human donor in good health, serving as a control. The chain joins TRBV7-2 to TRBJ1-1, with TRBD1 identical over 8 bases. Sequencing was performed on sorted CD4+, CD8+, or CD8+CD57+ T cells (not recorded which) from PBMCs. The chain's CDR3 is CATDQTGDGTEAFF. In DNA, the CDR3 is TGTGCCACCGATCAGACAGGGGATGGCACTGAAGCTTTCTTT.